The rows below give T cell receptor beta chains drawn from one sample of a study of CD8 T cells in ankylosing spondylitis. From the 5' RACE reads, TCRdb called clonotypes with MiXCR, one entry per CDR3 protein. The table lists about 440,000 distinct CDR3 sequences, 15% to 20% of them singletons. The source material was blood, either unsorted or a sorted T cell fraction (not recorded which). Receptors originate from a male donor with ankylosing spondylitis. Both conserved end residues are part of each CDR3. A D gene is named only where the DNA matches it firmly. The size of a clone is reported for some rows only, either as once, few or many, or as a class for expanded clones.

v_call: TRBV7-8; d_call: TRBD2; j_call: TRBJ2-7; clone_size: -; cdr3_aa: CASSSHSTSGNYEQYF; cdr3_nt: TGTGCCAGCAGCTCACACTCGACTAGCGGGAACTACGAGCAGTACTTC
v_call: TRBV9; d_call: -; j_call: TRBJ2-1; clone_size: few; cdr3_aa: CASSPEGTYNEQFF; cdr3_nt: TGTGCCAGCAGCCCCGAGGGGACCTACAATGAGCAGTTCTTC
v_call: TRBV7-9; d_call: TRBD2; j_call: TRBJ2-5; clone_size: -; cdr3_aa: CASSYRLAGGQETQYF; cdr3_nt: TGTGCCAGCAGCTATAGACTAGCGGGGGGGCAAGAGACCCAGTACTTC
v_call: TRBV30; d_call: -; j_call: TRBJ1-1; clone_size: -; cdr3_aa: CAWTSGGATGAFF; cdr3_nt: TGTGCCTGGACCTCAGGTGGGGCCACGGGAGCTTTCTTT
v_call: TRBV28; d_call: TRBD1; j_call: TRBJ2-7; clone_size: -; cdr3_aa: CASQGAFYEQYF; cdr3_nt: TGTGCCTCTCAGGGGGCCTTCTACGAGCAGTACTTC
v_call: TRBV5-1; d_call: -; j_call: TRBJ2-2; clone_size: -; cdr3_aa: CASSSLPLTTNTGELFF; cdr3_nt: TGCGCCAGCAGCTCGCTCCCGTTGACCACGAACACCGGGGAGCTGTTTTTT
v_call: TRBV5-1; d_call: -; j_call: TRBJ2-7; clone_size: -; cdr3_aa: CASSLSGAGSYEQYF; cdr3_nt: TGCGCCAGCAGCTTGTCGGGGGCCGGCTCCTACGAGCAGTACTTC
v_call: TRBV11-2; d_call: -; j_call: TRBJ1-1; clone_size: -; cdr3_aa: CASSPAPTTEAFF; cdr3_nt: TGTGCCAGCAGCCCCGCCCCGACGACTGAAGCTTTCTTT
v_call: TRBV6-1; d_call: -; j_call: TRBJ2-4; clone_size: -; cdr3_aa: CASTKRGDPNIQYF; cdr3_nt: TGTGCCAGCACCAAGAGGGGGGATCCAAACATTCAGTACTTC
v_call: TRBV14; d_call: -; j_call: TRBJ1-1; clone_size: -; cdr3_aa: CASSQAVWQGNTEAFF; cdr3_nt: TGTGCCAGCAGCCAAGCGGTTTGGCAGGGGAACACTGAAGCTTTCTTT
v_call: TRBV7-2; d_call: -; j_call: TRBJ1-5; clone_size: many; cdr3_aa: CASSLGPDQPQHF; cdr3_nt: TGTGCCAGCAGCTTAGGTCCGGATCAGCCCCAGCATTTT
v_call: TRBV11-2; d_call: TRBD2; j_call: TRBJ2-3; clone_size: -; cdr3_aa: CASRRHQREYTDTQYF; cdr3_nt: TGTGCCAGCAGGCGACACCAGCGGGAATACACAGATACGCAGTATTTT
v_call: TRBV11-2; d_call: TRBD1; j_call: TRBJ2-7; clone_size: few; cdr3_aa: CASSVTTGMGEQYF; cdr3_nt: TGTGCCAGCAGCGTAACGACAGGGATGGGCGAGCAGTACTTC
v_call: TRBV5-1; d_call: -; j_call: TRBJ2-5; clone_size: many; cdr3_aa: CASSGLSSETQYF; cdr3_nt: TGCGCCAGCAGCGGCTTGAGCTCGGAGACCCAGTACTTC
v_call: TRBV5-1; d_call: -; j_call: TRBJ2-3; clone_size: many; cdr3_aa: CASSLQTSTDTQYF; cdr3_nt: TGCGCCAGCAGCCTTCAGACTAGCACAGATACGCAGTATTTT
v_call: TRBV28; d_call: -; j_call: TRBJ2-1; clone_size: -; cdr3_aa: CASKSRFNEQFF; cdr3_nt: TGTGCCAGCAAGTCTAGGTTCAATGAGCAGTTCTTC
v_call: TRBV27; d_call: TRBD2; j_call: TRBJ2-3; clone_size: -; cdr3_aa: CASRVGLAGGYTDTQYF; cdr3_nt: TGTGCCAGCAGAGTAGGACTAGCGGGGGGGTACACAGATACGCAGTATTTT
v_call: TRBV12-3/TRBV12-4; d_call: -; j_call: TRBJ2-1; clone_size: many; cdr3_aa: CASSYHNEQFF; cdr3_nt: TGTGCCAGCAGTTACCACAATGAGCAGTTCTTC
v_call: TRBV28; d_call: TRBD2; j_call: TRBJ2-7; clone_size: -; cdr3_aa: CASSLGTSAAYEQYF; cdr3_nt: TGTGCCAGCAGTTTGGGGACTAGCGCGGCCTACGAGCAGTACTTC
v_call: TRBV5-6; d_call: TRBD1; j_call: TRBJ2-6; clone_size: -; cdr3_aa: CASSTTRDRFSGANVLTF; cdr3_nt: TGTGCCAGCAGCACGACCCGGGACAGGTTCTCTGGGGCCAACGTCCTGACTTTC
v_call: TRBV2; d_call: TRBD1; j_call: TRBJ1-6; clone_size: once; cdr3_aa: CASSGGGGTGNSPLHF; cdr3_nt: TGTGCCAGCAGTGGCGGAGGGGGGACAGGGAATTCACCCCTCCACTTT
v_call: TRBV20-1; d_call: -; j_call: TRBJ2-3; clone_size: few; cdr3_aa: CSARGVLRTDTQYF; cdr3_nt: TGCAGTGCTAGGGGGGTACTTCGCACAGATACGCAGTATTTT
v_call: TRBV6-2/TRBV6-3; d_call: -; j_call: TRBJ2-1; clone_size: few; cdr3_aa: CASSYAGRPGDEQFF; cdr3_nt: TGTGCCAGCAGTTACGCCGGACGACCCGGCGATGAGCAGTTCTTC
v_call: TRBV5-1; d_call: TRBD1; j_call: TRBJ1-2; clone_size: -; cdr3_aa: CASSLGDREGGYTF; cdr3_nt: TGCGCCAGCAGCTTGGGGGACAGGGAAGGCGGCTACACCTTC
v_call: TRBV20-1; d_call: TRBD2; j_call: TRBJ2-1; clone_size: -; cdr3_aa: CSAREVSGKTEQFF; cdr3_nt: TGCAGTGCTAGAGAGGTTAGCGGGAAGACTGAGCAGTTCTTC
v_call: TRBV9; d_call: -; j_call: TRBJ2-6; clone_size: -; cdr3_aa: CASSADRRSGANVLTF; cdr3_nt: TGTGCCAGCAGCGCCGATCGCCGTTCTGGGGCCAACGTCCTGACTTTC
v_call: TRBV2; d_call: -; j_call: TRBJ1-6; clone_size: -; cdr3_aa: CASRPDTMGSPLHF; cdr3_nt: TGTGCCAGCAGACCCGACACCATGGGTTCACCCCTCCACTTT
v_call: TRBV3-1; d_call: TRBD2; j_call: TRBJ2-3; clone_size: -; cdr3_aa: CASSRGAGLADTQYF; cdr3_nt: TGTGCCAGCAGCAGGGGAGCGGGGCTGGCAGATACGCAGTATTTT
v_call: TRBV7-8; d_call: TRBD1; j_call: TRBJ2-1; clone_size: -; cdr3_aa: CASSKGTGGYNEQFF; cdr3_nt: TGTGCCAGCAGCAAAGGGACAGGGGGCTACAATGAGCAGTTCTTC
v_call: TRBV6-5; d_call: -; j_call: TRBJ1-2; clone_size: once; cdr3_aa: CASSYSGPVNYGYTF; cdr3_nt: TGTGCCAGCAGTTACTCTGGACCGGTTAACTATGGCTACACCTTC
v_call: TRBV12-3/TRBV12-4; d_call: -; j_call: TRBJ2-6; clone_size: many; cdr3_aa: CASLTRGANVLTF; cdr3_nt: TGTGCCAGTCTCACAAGAGGGGCCAACGTCCTGACTTTC
v_call: TRBV9; d_call: -; j_call: TRBJ2-1; clone_size: -; cdr3_aa: CASSVDGWDSYNEQFF; cdr3_nt: TGTGCCAGCAGCGTTGACGGGTGGGATTCCTACAATGAGCAGTTCTTC
v_call: TRBV5-1; d_call: TRBD2; j_call: TRBJ2-1; clone_size: few; cdr3_aa: CASSSLAGAYNEQFF; cdr3_nt: TGCGCCAGCAGCTCATTAGCGGGAGCCTACAATGAGCAGTTCTTC
v_call: TRBV5-6; d_call: -; j_call: TRBJ1-2; clone_size: -; cdr3_aa: CASSSRQGLAVGYTF; cdr3_nt: TGTGCCAGCAGCTCTAGGCAGGGGCTAGCTGTCGGCTACACCTTC
v_call: TRBV20-1; d_call: -; j_call: TRBJ1-4; clone_size: few; cdr3_aa: CSAKDTLRATNEKLFF; cdr3_nt: TGCAGTGCTAAGGACACCCTCAGGGCAACTAATGAAAAACTGTTTTTT
v_call: TRBV4-1; d_call: TRBD2; j_call: TRBJ2-2; clone_size: many; cdr3_aa: CASSQGRGGDNTGELFF; cdr3_nt: TGCGCCAGCAGCCAAGGACGGGGGGGCGATAACACCGGGGAGCTGTTTTTT
v_call: TRBV11-2; d_call: -; j_call: TRBJ2-7; clone_size: -; cdr3_aa: CASSLGQPIYEQYF; cdr3_nt: TGTGCCAGCAGCTTAGGACAGCCGATCTACGAGCAGTACTTC
v_call: TRBV10-3; d_call: TRBD2; j_call: TRBJ2-5; clone_size: few; cdr3_aa: CATRTSGSTETQYF; cdr3_nt: TGTGCCACTAGGACTAGCGGGAGTACGGAGACCCAGTACTTC
v_call: TRBV5-1; d_call: TRBD1; j_call: TRBJ1-2; clone_size: many; cdr3_aa: CASSPNPGTDYGYTF; cdr3_nt: TGCGCCAGCAGCCCCAACCCCGGGACAGACTATGGCTACACCTTC
v_call: TRBV10-3; d_call: -; j_call: TRBJ1-1; clone_size: -; cdr3_aa: CAISEYRTEAFF; cdr3_nt: TGTGCCATCAGTGAGTATAGGACTGAAGCTTTCTTT